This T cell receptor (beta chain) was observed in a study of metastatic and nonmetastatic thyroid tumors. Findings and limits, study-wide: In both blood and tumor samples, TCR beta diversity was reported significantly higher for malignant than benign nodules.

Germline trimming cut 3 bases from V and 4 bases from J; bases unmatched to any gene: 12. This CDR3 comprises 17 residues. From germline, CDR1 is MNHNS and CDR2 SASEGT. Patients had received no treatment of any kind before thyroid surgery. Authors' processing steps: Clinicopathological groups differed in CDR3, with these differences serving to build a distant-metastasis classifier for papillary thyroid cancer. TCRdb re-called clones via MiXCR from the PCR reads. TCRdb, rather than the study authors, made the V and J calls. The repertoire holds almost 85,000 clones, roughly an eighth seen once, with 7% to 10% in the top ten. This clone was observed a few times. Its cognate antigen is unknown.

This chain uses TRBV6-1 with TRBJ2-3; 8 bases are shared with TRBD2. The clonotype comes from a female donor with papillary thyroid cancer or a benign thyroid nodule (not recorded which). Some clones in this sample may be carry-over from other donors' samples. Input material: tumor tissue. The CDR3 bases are TGTGCCAGCAGTGACCACTCGGGACTAGTTCGGGCAGATACGCAGTATTTT. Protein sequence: CASSDHSGLVRADTQYF.